This TCR beta chain was obtained from a study of OX40 agonist ivuxolimab in advanced cancers. Trimming removed 3 bases at V and 3 bases at J, with 15 bases between. CDR3 size: 15 residues. The germline CDR1 and CDR2 sequences are SGHAT and FQNNGV. Data came from immunoSEQ multiplex PCR; TCRdb stores just in-frame clones and leaves some out. The data contain over 70,000 clones, 90% of them singletons. The input for sequencing was CD4+ or CD8+ T cells sorted from blood, taken in a trial of the OX40 agonist ivuxolimab. The receptor was derived from an adult with an advanced solid tumor such as melanoma, head and neck, liver or kidney cancer. J is TRBJ2-7 and V is TRBV11-2; D is undetermined. The CDR3 coding sequence is TGTGCCAGCAGCTTGGATAGACGCGGATTCTACGAGCAGTACTTC. Translation gives CASSLDRRGFYEQYF.